This TCR beta chain was identified in a study of cytomegalovirus exposure and HLA in healthy donors. Trimming shortened V by 2 bases and J by 0 bases, and 8 bases separated the two germline ends. CDR3 length equals 14 residues. Germline V gene lookup returns CDR1 SQVTM and CDR2 ANQGSEA. The data were produced by immunoSEQ multiplex PCR, yet TCRdb's version contains in-frame clones alone and is incomplete. Of about 200,000 clones listed, 80% to 90% are singletons. This clonotype was sampled from a woman aged 18-35 years in good health and CMV-seropositive. The specimen was PBMCs. This chain connects TRBV29-1 to TRBJ2-1, with D tentatively TRBD2 (5 bases). The CDR3 sequence is CSVESGRSYNEQFF. CDR3 nucleotide sequence: TGCAGCGTTGAAAGCGGTCGCTCCTACAATGAGCAGTTCTTC.